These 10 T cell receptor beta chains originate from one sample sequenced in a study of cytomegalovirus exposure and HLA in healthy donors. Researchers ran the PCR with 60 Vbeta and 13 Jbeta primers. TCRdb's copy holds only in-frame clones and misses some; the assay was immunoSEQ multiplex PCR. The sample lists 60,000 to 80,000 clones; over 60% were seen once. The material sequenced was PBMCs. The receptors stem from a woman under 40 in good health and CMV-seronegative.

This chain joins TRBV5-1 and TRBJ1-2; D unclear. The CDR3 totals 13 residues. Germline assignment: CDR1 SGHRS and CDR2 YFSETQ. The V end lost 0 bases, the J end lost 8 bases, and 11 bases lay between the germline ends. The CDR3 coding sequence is TGCGCCAGCAGCTTGGCGGGAAGTGGCGGCTACACCTTC. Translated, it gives CASSLAGSGGYTF.

CDR3 bases: TGTGCCAGCAGATCAGCGGGAGGGGAGCAGTACTTC. This gives the protein CASRSAGGEQYF. The genes are TRBV5-8 and TRBJ2-7; 10 bases map to TRBD2. The junction had 3 bases not matched to a gene; V was cut back by 5 bases and J by 7 bases. The CDR3 consists of 12 residues. Germline values: CDR1 SGHTS, CDR2 YDEGEE.

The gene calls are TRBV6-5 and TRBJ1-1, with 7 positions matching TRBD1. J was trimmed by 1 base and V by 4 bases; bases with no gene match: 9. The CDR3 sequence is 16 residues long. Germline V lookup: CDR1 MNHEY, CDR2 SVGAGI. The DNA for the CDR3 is TGTGCCAGCAGTTCCCACTCCCAGGGGGGGAACACTGAAGCTTTCTTT. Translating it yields CASSSHSQGGNTEAFF.

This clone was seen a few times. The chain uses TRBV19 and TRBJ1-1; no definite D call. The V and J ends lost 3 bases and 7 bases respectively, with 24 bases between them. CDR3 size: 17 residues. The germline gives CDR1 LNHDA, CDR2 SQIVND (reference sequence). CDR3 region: CASSMSGGGKKNNEAFF. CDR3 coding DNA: TGTGCCAGTAGTATGTCGGGCGGAGGAAAGAAAAATAATGAAGCTTTCTTT.

CDR3 bases: TGCGCCAGCAGCTTGGGAGGGGGGGGCTACGAGCAGTACGTC. Its protein product is CASSLGGGGYEQYV. The V call is TRBV5-1, the J call TRBJ2-7; a possible D gene is TRBD2 (7 bases). In germline, CDR1 is SGHRS, CDR2 YFSETQ. With 0 bases removed from V and 3 bases from J, the gap between germline ends came to 10 bases. The CDR3 length is 14 residues.

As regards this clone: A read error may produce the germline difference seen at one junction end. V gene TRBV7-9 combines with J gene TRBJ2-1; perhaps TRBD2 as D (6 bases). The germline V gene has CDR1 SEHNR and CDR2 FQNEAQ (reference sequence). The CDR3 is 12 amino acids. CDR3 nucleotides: TGTGCCAGCAGATCCGGGACCCCCCCGGGGGTCTTC. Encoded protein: CASRSGTPPGVF.

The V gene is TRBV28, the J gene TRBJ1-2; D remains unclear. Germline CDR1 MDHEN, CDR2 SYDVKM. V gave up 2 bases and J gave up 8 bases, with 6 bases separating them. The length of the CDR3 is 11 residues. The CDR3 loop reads CASSLREGYTF. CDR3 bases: TGTGCCAGCAGTTTACGGGAGGGCTACACCTTC.

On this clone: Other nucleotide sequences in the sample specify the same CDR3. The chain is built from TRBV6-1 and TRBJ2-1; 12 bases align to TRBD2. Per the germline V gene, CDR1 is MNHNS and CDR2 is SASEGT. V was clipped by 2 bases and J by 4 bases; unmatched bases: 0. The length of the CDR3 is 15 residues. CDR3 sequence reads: CASSELAGGYNEQFF. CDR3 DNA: TGTGCCAGCAGTGAACTAGCGGGAGGGTACAATGAGCAGTTCTTC.

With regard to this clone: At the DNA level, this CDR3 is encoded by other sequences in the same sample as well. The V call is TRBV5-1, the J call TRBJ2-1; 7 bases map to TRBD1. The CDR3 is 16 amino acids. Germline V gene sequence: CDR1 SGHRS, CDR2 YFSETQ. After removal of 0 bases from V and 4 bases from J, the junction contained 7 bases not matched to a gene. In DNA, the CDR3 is TGCGCCAGCAGCTTGGTTTCAGGACAGGCATACAATGAGCAGTTCTTC. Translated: CASSLVSGQAYNEQFF.

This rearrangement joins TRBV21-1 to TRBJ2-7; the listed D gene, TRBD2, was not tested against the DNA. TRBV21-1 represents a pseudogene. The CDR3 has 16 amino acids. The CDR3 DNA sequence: TGTGCCAGCAAACAAACCTTACAAGGTACTATAGACGAGCAGTACGTC. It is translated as CASKQTLQGTIDEQYV.